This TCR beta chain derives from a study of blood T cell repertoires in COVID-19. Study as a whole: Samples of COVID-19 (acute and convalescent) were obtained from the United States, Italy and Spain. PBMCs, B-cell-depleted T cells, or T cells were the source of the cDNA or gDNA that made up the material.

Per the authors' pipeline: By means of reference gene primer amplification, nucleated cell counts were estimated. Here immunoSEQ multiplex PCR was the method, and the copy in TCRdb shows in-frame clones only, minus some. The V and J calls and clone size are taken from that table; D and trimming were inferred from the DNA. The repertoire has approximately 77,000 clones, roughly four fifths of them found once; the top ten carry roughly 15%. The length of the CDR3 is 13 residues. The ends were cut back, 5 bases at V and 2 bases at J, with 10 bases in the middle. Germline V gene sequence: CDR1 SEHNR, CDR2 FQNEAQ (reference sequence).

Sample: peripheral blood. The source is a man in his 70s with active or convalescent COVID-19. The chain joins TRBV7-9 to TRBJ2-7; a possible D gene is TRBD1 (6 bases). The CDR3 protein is CASSVDSTYEQYF. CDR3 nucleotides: TGTGCCAGCAGCGTGGACAGCACCTACGAGCAGTACTTC.